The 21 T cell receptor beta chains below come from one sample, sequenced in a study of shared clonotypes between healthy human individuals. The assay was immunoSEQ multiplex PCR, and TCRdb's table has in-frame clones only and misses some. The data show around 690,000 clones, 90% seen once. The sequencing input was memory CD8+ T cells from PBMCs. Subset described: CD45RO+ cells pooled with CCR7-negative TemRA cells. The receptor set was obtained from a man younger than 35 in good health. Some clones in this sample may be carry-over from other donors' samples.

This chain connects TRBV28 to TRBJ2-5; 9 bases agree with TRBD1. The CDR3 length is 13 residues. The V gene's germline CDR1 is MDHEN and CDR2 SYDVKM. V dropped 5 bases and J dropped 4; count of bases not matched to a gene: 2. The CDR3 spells CASSGGQGETQYF. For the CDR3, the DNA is TGTGCCAGCAGTGGGGGACAGGGAGAGACCCAGTACTTC.

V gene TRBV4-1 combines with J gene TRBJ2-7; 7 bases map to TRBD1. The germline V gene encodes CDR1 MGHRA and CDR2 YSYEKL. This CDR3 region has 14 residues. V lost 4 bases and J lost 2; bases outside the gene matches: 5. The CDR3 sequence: CASSRGTATYEQYF. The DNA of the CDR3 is TGCGCCAGCAGCCGAGGGACAGCAACCTACGAGCAGTACTTC.

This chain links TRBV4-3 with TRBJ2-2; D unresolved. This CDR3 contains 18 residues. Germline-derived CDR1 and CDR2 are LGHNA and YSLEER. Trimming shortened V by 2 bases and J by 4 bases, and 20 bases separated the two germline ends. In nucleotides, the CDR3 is TGCGCCAGCAGCCAATCGCTAGTTCGGACGGGCACCACCGGGGAGCTGTTTTTT. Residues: CASSQSLVRTGTTGELFF.

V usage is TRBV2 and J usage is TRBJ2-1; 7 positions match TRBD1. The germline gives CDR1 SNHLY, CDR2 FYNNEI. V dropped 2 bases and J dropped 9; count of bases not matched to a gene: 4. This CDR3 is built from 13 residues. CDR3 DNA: TGTGCCAGCAGTGAAAATGCAGGGGGTGAGCAGTTCTTC. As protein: CASSENAGGEQFF. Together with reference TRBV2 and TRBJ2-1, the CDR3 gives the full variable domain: EPEVTQTPSHQVTQMGQEVILRCVPISNHLYFYWYRQILGQKVEFLVSFYNNEISEKSEIFDDQFSVERPDGSNFTLKIRSTKLEDSAMYFCASSENAGGEQFFGPGTRLTVL.

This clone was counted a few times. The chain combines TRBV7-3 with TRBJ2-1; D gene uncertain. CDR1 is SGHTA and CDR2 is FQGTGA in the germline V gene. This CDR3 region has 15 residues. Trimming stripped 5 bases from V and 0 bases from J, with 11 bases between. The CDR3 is CASSLGISSYNEQFF. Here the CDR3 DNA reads TGTGCCAGCAGCCTGGGAATTAGCTCCTACAATGAGCAGTTCTTC.

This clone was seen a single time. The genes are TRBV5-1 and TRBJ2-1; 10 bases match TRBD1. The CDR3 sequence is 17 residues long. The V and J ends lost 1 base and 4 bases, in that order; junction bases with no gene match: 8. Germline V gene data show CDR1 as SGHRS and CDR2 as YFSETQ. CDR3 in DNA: TGCGCCAGCAGCTTGTCGACAGGGGGCCGCCCTTACAATGAGCAGTTCTTC. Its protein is CASSLSTGGRPYNEQFF. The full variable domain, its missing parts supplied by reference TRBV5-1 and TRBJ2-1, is KAGVTQTPRYLIKTRGQQVTLSCSPISGHRSVSWYQQTPGQGLQFLFEYFSETQRNKGNFPGRFSGRQFSNSRSEMNVSTLELGDSALYLCASSLSTGGRPYNEQFFGPGTRLTVL.

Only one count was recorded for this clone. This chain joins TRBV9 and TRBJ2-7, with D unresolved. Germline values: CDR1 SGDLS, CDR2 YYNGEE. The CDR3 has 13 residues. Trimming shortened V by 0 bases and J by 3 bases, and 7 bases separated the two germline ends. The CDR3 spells CASSVDSGYEQYF. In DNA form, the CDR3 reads TGTGCCAGCAGCGTAGATAGTGGCTACGAGCAGTACTTC.

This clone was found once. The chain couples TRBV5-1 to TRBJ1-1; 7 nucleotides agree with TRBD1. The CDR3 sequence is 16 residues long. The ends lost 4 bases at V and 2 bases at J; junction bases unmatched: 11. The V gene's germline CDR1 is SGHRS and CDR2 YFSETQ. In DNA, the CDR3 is TGCGCCAGCAGCCACCCGGACAGGCAAACCAACACTGAAGCTTTCTTT. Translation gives CASSHPDRQTNTEAFF. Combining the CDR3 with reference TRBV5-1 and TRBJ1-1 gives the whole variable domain KAGVTQTPRYLIKTRGQQVTLSCSPISGHRSVSWYQQTPGQGLQFLFEYFSETQRNKGNFPGRFSGRQFSNSRSEMNVSTLELGDSALYLCASSHPDRQTNTEAFFGQGTRLTVV.

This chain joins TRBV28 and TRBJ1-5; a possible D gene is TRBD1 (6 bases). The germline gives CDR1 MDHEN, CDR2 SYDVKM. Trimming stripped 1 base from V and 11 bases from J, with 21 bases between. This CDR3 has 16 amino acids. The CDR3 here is CASSLLSTGIHWSQHF. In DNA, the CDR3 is TGTGCCAGCAGTTTATTATCTACAGGGATTCATTGGTCCCAGCATTTT.

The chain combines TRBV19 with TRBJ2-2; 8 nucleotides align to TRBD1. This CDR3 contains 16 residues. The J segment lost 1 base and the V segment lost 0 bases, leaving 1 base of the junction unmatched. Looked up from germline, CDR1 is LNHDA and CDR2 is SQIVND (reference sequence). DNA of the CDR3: TGTGCCAGTAGTATAGAAGACAGGGGGAACACCGGGGAGCTGTTTTTT. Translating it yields CASSIEDRGNTGELFF. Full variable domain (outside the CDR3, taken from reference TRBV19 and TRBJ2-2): DGGITQSPKYLFRKEGQNVTLSCEQNLNHDAMYWYRQDPGQGLRLIYYSQIVNDFQKGDIAEGYSVSREKKESFPLTVTSAQKNPTAFYLCASSIEDRGNTGELFFGEGSRLTVL.

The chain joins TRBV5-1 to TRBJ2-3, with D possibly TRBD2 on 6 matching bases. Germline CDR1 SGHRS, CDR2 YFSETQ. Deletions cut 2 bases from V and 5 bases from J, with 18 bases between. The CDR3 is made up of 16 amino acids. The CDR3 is CASSFLGSVPQDTQYF. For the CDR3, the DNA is TGCGCCAGCAGCTTTCTCGGGAGCGTTCCCCAAGATACGCAGTATTTT.

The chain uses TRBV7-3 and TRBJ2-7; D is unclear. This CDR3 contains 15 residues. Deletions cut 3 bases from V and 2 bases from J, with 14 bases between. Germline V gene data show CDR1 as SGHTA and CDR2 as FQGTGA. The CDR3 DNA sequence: TGTGCCAGCAGCTTGGCGCCGGGTGCCCCCTACGAGCAGTACTTC. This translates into CASSLAPGAPYEQYF.

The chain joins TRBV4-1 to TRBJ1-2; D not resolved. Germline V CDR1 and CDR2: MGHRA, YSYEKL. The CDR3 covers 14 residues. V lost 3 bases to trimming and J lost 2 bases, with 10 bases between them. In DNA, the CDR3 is TGCGCCAGCAGCCAGCCCCAATTAAACTATGGCTACACCTTC. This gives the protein CASSQPQLNYGYTF.

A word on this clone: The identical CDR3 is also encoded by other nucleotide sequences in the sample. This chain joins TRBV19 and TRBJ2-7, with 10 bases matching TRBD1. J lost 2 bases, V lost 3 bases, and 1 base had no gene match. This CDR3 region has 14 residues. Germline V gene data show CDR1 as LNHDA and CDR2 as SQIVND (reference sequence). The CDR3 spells CASSIGTGAYEQYF. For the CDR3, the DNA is TGTGCCAGTAGTATCGGGACAGGGGCCTACGAGCAGTACTTC. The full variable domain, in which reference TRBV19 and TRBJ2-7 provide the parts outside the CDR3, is DGGITQSPKYLFRKEGQNVTLSCEQNLNHDAMYWYRQDPGQGLRLIYYSQIVNDFQKGDIAEGYSVSREKKESFPLTVTSAQKNPTAFYLCASSIGTGAYEQYFGPGTRLTVT.

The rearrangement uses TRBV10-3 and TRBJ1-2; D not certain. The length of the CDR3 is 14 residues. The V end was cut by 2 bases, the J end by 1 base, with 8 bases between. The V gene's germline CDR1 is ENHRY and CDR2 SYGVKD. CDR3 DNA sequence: TGTGCCATCAGTGAGGGCACGGGTAACTATGGCTACACCTTC. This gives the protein CAISEGTGNYGYTF.

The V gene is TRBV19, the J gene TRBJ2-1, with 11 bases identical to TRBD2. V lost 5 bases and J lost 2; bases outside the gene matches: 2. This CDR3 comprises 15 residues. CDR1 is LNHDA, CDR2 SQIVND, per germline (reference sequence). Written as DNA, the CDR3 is TGTGCCAGTAGTCAGGGACTAGCGGCCTACAATGAGCAGTTCTTC. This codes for CASSQGLAAYNEQFF.

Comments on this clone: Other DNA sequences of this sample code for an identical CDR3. The CDR3 spells CASSYSRANTGELFF. CDR3 DNA sequence: TGTGCCAGCAGTTATTCCAGGGCGAACACCGGGGAGCTGTTTTTT. V and J are TRBV6-5 and TRBJ2-2; possibly TRBD1 for D (5 bases). The CDR3 is 15 amino acids. The V gene lost 3 bases and the J gene lost 0 bases, with 8 bases spanning the gap. Germline values: CDR1 MNHEY, CDR2 SVGAGI.

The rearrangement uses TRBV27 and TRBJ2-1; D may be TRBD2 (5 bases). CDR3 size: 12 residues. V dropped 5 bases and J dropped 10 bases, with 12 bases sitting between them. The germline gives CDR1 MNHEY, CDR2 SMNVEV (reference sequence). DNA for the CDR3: TGTGCCAGCAGTCCGGGGTTATACGAGCAGTTCTTC. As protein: CASSPGLYEQFF.

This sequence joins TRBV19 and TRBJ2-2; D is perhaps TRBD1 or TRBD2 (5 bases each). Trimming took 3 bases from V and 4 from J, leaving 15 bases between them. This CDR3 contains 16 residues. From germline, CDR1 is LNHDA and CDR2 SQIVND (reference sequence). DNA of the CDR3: TGTGCCAGTAGTATTAGCGCGGACACCTCCACCGGGGAGCTGTTTTTT. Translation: CASSISADTSTGELFF.

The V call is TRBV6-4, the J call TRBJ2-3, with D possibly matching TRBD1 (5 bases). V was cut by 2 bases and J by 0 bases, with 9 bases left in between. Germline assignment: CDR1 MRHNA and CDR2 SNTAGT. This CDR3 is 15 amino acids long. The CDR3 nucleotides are TGTGCCAGCAGTGACGGGGCAGGGAGCACAGATACGCAGTATTTT. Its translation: CASSDGAGSTDTQYF.

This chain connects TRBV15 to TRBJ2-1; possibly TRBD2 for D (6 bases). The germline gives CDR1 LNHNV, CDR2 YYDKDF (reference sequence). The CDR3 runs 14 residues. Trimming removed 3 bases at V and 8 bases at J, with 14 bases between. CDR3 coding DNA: TGTGCCACCAGCAGCCGGGACTCCTTCCATGAGCAGTTCTTC. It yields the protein CATSSRDSFHEQFF.